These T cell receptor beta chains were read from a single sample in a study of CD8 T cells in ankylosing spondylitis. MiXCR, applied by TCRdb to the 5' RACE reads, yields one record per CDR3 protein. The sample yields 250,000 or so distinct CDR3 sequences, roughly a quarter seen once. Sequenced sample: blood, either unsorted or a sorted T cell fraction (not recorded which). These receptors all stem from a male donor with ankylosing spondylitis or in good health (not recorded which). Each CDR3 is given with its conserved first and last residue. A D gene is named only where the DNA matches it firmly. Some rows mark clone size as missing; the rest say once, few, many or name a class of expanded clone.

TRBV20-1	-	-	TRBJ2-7	CSALQGTKPLEQYF	TGCAGTGCCCTTCAGGGGACTAAGCCTCTCGAGCAGTACTTC
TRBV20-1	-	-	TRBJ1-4	CSAFRGGEEKLFF	TGCAGTGCTTTCCGCGGGGGGGAGGAAAAACTGTTTTTT
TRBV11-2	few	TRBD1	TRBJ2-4	CASLDTTGSYLAKNIQYF	TGTGCCAGCTTAGATACGACAGGGTCTTATCTAGCCAAAAACATTCAGTACTTC
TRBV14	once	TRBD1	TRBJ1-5	CASQVDRGSQPQHF	TGTGCCAGCCAAGTCGACAGGGGGAGTCAGCCCCAGCATTTT
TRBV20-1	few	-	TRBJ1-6	CSARGSRRAASPLHF	TGCAGTGCTAGAGGGTCCCGGAGGGCGGCGTCACCCCTCCACTTT
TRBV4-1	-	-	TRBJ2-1	CASSQDSFVGRNEQFF	TGCGCCAGCAGCCAAGATTCCTTCGTGGGGCGCAATGAGCAGTTCTTC
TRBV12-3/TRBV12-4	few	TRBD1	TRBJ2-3	CASGEGQGVGDTQYF	TGTGCCAGCGGTGAGGGGCAGGGGGTTGGAGATACGCAGTATTTT
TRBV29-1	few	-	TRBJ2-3	CSVEKGTDTQYF	TGCAGCGTTGAAAAGGGCACAGATACGCAGTATTTT
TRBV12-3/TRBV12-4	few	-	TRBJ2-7	CASTEGGYYEQYF	TGTGCCAGCACCGAAGGGGGTTACTACGAGCAGTACTTC
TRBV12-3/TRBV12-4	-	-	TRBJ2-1	CASSLRGGLFF	TGTGCCAGCAGTTTAAGGGGGGGATTGTTCTTC
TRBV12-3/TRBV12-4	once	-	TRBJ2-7	CASSVWGEVYEQYF	TGTGCCAGCAGTGTTTGGGGAGAGGTCTACGAGCAGTACTTC
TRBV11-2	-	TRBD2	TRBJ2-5	CASSPLFGTSGGAETQYF	TGTGCCAGCAGTCCCCTTTTCGGGACTAGCGGGGGGGCGGAGACCCAGTACTTC
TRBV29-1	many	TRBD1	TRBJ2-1	CSTDHGTGIIEQFF	TGCAGCACGGACCATGGGACAGGTATTATAGAGCAGTTCTTC
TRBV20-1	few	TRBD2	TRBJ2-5	CSARSPTSVEETQYF	TGCAGTGCTAGATCTCCGACTAGCGTCGAGGAGACCCAGTACTTC
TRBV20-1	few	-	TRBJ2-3	CSALTSTDTQYF	TGCAGTGCCCTTACTAGCACAGATACGCAGTATTTT
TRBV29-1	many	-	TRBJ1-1	CSVNRHMNTEAFF	TGCAGCGTAAACAGGCACATGAACACTGAAGCTTTCTTT
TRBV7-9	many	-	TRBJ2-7	CASLPKNAYEQYF	TGTGCCAGCTTGCCCAAAAACGCCTACGAGCAGTACTTC
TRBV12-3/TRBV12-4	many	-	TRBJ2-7	CASSSPLTYEQYF	TGTGCCAGCAGTTCGCCCCTAACCTACGAGCAGTACTTC
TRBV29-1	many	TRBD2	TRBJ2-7	CSVGAGVSYEQYF	TGCAGCGTGGGCGCGGGGGTCTCCTACGAGCAGTACTTC
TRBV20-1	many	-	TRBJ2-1	CSGSGGFSYNEQFF	TGCAGTGGGAGTGGGGGCTTCTCCTACAATGAGCAGTTCTTC
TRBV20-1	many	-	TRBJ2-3	CSASGVHQSTDTQYF	TGCAGTGCTAGCGGGGTCCATCAAAGCACAGATACGCAGTATTTT
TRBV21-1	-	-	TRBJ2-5	CASSNRHETQYF	TGTGCCAGCAGCAACAGGCACGAGACCCAGTACTTC
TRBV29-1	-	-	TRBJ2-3	CSVGSPDTQYF	TGCAGCGTTGGGTCCCCAGATACGCAGTATTTT
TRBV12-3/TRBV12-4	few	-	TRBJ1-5	CASSFGVSNQPQHF	TGTGCCAGCAGTTTCGGCGTTAGCAATCAGCCCCAGCATTTT
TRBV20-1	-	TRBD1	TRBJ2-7	CSARQGNTYEQYF	TGCAGTGCTCGACAGGGGAACACCTACGAGCAGTACTTC
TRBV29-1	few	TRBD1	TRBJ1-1	CSVLGTGRTEAFF	TGCAGCGTCCTCGGGACAGGGAGGACTGAAGCTTTCTTT
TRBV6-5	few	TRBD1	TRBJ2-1	CASSYSPGQGARRQFF	TGTGCCAGCAGTTACTCCCCGGGACAGGGGGCGCGTCGGCAGTTCTTC
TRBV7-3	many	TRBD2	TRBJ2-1	CASSLNPAGNEQFF	TGTGCCAGCAGCTTAAACCCAGCGGGGAATGAGCAGTTCTTC
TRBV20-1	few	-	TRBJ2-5	CSAPGLGQETQYF	TGCAGTGCCCCTGGACTGGGCCAAGAGACCCAGTACTTC
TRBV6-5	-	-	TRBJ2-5	CASSYVETQYF	TGTGCCAGCAGTTACGTGGAGACCCAGTACTTC
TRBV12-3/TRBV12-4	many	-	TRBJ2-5	CASSPWGRGFQETQYF	TGTGCCAGCAGCCCGTGGGGGCGGGGTTTTCAAGAGACCCAGTACTTC
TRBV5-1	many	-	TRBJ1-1	CASSDPGRDEAFF	TGCGCCAGCAGTGACCCGGGTCGGGATGAAGCTTTCTTT
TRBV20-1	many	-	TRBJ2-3	CSARITDTQYF	TGCAGTGCTAGGATCACAGATACGCAGTATTTT
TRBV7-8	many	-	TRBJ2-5	CASSEMRVGETQYF	TGTGCCAGCAGCGAGATGAGGGTTGGAGAGACCCAGTACTTC
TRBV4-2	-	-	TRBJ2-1	CASSQDTGGIYNEQSF	TGTGCCAGCAGCCAAGATACGGGGGGCATATACAATGAGCAGTCCTTC
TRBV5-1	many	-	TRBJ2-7	CASSYTDGYEQYF	TGCGCCAGCAGCTACACGGACGGGTACGAGCAGTACTTC
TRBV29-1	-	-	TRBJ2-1	CSVRRAGTYNEQFF	TGCAGCGTTCGACGGGCCGGCACCTACAATGAGCAGTTCTTC
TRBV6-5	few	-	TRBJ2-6	CASSYLGLGSSGANVLTF	TGTGCCAGCAGTTACCTAGGGTTGGGGAGCTCTGGGGCCAACGTCCTGACTTTC
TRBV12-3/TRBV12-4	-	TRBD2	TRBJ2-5	CASNGLAGQETQYF	TGTGCCAGCAATGGACTAGCGGGACAAGAGACCCAGTACTTC
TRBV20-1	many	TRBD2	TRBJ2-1	CSATGLASSYNEQFF	TGCAGTGCCACCGGACTAGCTAGCTCCTACAATGAGCAGTTCTTC
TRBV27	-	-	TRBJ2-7	CASSSPQGRNRTYEQYF	TGTGCCAGCAGTTCCCCCCAAGGTAGGAATAGGACCTACGAGCAGTACTTC
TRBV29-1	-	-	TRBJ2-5	CSVPQGFETQYF	TGCAGCGTCCCACAGGGCTTCGAGACCCAGTACTTC
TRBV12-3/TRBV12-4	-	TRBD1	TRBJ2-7	CASSFRTGGGEQYF	TGTGCCAGCAGTTTCAGGACAGGGGGCGGCGAGCAGTACTTC
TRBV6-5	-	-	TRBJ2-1	CASSYATSSGNEQFF	TGTGCCAGCAGTTACGCTACCAGCTCGGGAAATGAGCAGTTCTTC
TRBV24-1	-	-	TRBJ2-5	CATSDPSGKETQYF	TGTGCCACCAGTGATCCCTCAGGGAAAGAGACCCAGTACTTC
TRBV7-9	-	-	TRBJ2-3	CASSFPAGSSTDTQYF	TGTGCCAGCAGCTTTCCGGCAGGATCTAGCACAGATACGCAGTATTTT
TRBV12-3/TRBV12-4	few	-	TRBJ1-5	CASSLSAGLQPQHF	TGTGCCAGCAGTTTGTCGGCAGGGTTGCAGCCCCAGCATTTT
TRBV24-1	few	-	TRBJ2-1	CATSVSGTFNEQFF	TGTGCCACCAGTGTGTCAGGGACCTTCAATGAGCAGTTCTTC
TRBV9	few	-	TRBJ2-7	CASSAGLSYEQYF	TGTGCCAGCAGCGCGGGACTTTCCTACGAGCAGTACTTC
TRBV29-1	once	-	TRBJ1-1	CSAPGEVNTEAFF	TGCAGCGCCCCGGGGGAGGTGAACACTGAAGCTTTCTTT
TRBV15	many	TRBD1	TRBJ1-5	CATSRDRQGGKHQPQHF	TGTGCCACCAGCAGAGATCGACAGGGAGGAAAGCATCAGCCCCAGCATTTT
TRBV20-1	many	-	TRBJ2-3	CSAIPVDTQYF	TGCAGTGCTATCCCGGTAGATACGCAGTATTTT
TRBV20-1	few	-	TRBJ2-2	CSAPDQNTGELFF	TGCAGTGCCCCGGACCAGAACACCGGGGAGCTGTTTTTT